This is a list of T cell receptor beta chains from one sample in a study of CD8+CD57+ T cells in acquired aplastic anemia. TCRdb called the reads again in MiXCR, with one record for every CDR3 protein. The sample contains more than 150,000 distinct CDR3 sequences, roughly half of which appear only once. Input material: sorted CD4+, CD8+, or CD8+CD57+ T cells (not recorded which) from PBMCs. All receptors come from a human donor with aplastic anemia. Both conserved end residues are part of each CDR3. A D gene is named only where the DNA matches it firmly. Size is stated for part of the rows, as once, few or many counts, or as a class when the clone is expanded.

-	TRBJ1-1	TRBV29-1	-	TGCAGCGGGGGGAATTGGAACACTGAAGCTTTCTTT	CSGGNWNTEAFF
many	TRBJ1-1	TRBV2	-	TGTGCCAGCAGTGAGTACGGCATGAACACTGAAGCTTTCTTT	CASSEYGMNTEAFF
few	TRBJ1-6	TRBV2	-	TGTGCCAGCAGGCATCTAGGGGATTCACCCCTCCACTTT	CASRHLGDSPLHF
-	TRBJ1-1	TRBV2	-	TGTGCCAGCAGACCCCTCCATTCGGTGAACACTGAAGCTTTCTTT	CASRPLHSVNTEAFF
-	TRBJ2-5	TRBV20-1	TRBD1	TGCAGTGCTAGAGGCAGGGGGCCCGAGACCCAGTACTTC	CSARGRGPETQYF
-	TRBJ1-3	TRBV30	-	TGTGCCATAAGGTTGGTTGGCTCTGGAAACACCATATATTTT	CAIRLVGSGNTIYF
-	TRBJ2-3	TRBV24-1	TRBD1	TGTGCCACCGGGGACAGGGGGCGGGATACGCAGTATTTT	CATGDRGRDTQYF
-	TRBJ1-2	TRBV19	-	TGTGCCAGTAGTGTCCCAGGAGCGTATGGCTACACCTTC	CASSVPGAYGYTF
-	TRBJ2-3	TRBV11-2	TRBD2	TGTGCCAGCAGTCCAAGGACTAGCGGGAGTACGCAGTATTTT	CASSPRTSGSTQYF
-	TRBJ2-7	TRBV7-6	-	TGTGCCAGCAGCCCAGTAGCCGGTCGCGAGCAGTACTTC	CASSPVAGREQYF
few	TRBJ2-5	TRBV24-1	-	TGTGCCACCAGTGATGCGACAGAGGGGGAGACCCAGTACTTC	CATSDATEGETQYF
many	TRBJ1-1	TRBV6-2/TRBV6-3	-	TGTGCCAGCAGTTACCGGGCGGATGGCCTGAACACTGAAGCTTTCTTT	CASSYRADGLNTEAFF
many	TRBJ1-5	TRBV10-3	-	TGTGCCATCAGTTCCTCGGGCACGGGGGTTCAGCCCCAGCATTTT	CAISSSGTGVQPQHF